Each of the 30 T cell receptor beta chains below was sequenced from the same sample in a study of Graves' ophthalmopathy and Graves' hyperthyroidism. TCR beta CDR3 regions were amplified from RNA transcripts. Second-round multiplex PCR followed a first-round RT-PCR using HTBI primers. TCRdb fed the multiplex PCR reads into MiXCR, producing one record per CDR3 protein. The table lists almost 750,000 distinct CDR3 sequences, roughly two fifths of them singletons. What was sequenced was peripheral blood. The receptors stem from an adult man with Graves' ophthalmopathy.

V is TRBV7-2 and J is TRBJ2-2; D unresolved. Trimming stripped 2 bases from V and 4 bases from J, with 11 bases between. CDR3 size: 15 residues. Germline CDR1 and CDR2: SGHTA and FQGNSA. The DNA for the CDR3 is TGTGCCAGCAGCTTACTCTCCGGTGTCACCGGGGAGCTGTTTTTT. Its protein is CASSLLSGVTGELFF.

For this clonotype: A much bigger clone sits one base away, suggesting this may be a read error. The chain is built from TRBV7-9 and TRBJ1-2; TRBD1 agrees at 7 bases. The CDR3 contains 13 residues. Germline V lookup: CDR1 SEHNR, CDR2 FQNEAQ (reference sequence). The CDR3 reads CAGSRGQNDGYTF. For the CDR3, the DNA is TGTGCCGGCAGCCGGGGACAGAATGACGGCTACACCTTC.

The rearrangement joins TRBV11-1 to TRBJ1-2, with unresolved D. Trimming removed 5 bases from V and 0 bases from J, with 10 bases in between. This CDR3 is built from 14 residues. Germline V lookup: CDR1 SGHAT, CDR2 FQDESV (reference sequence). CDR3 in DNA: TGTGCCAGCAGCCCCACGACACCTAACTATGGCTACACCTTC. It translates to CASSPTTPNYGYTF.

About this clonotype: A much larger clone sits a single nucleotide away, making a read error possible. J is TRBJ2-5 and V is TRBV9, with 7 nucleotides matching TRBD1. This CDR3 spans 15 amino acids. Per germline, CDR1 SGDLS and CDR2 YYNGEE. The CDR3 spells CASSLHDRVRETQHF. The CDR3 nucleotides are TGTGCCAGCAGCCTCCACGACAGGGTTAGAGAGACCCAGCACTTC.

The chain employs TRBV7-2 and TRBJ2-5, with 13 nucleotides matching TRBD2. In germline, CDR1 is SGHTA, CDR2 FQGNSA. The trim removed 5 bases at V and 5 bases at J, leaving 8 bases unmatched. The CDR3 has 16 residues. In DNA, the CDR3 is TGTGCCAGCAGCCTCACTAGCGGGGGGGCCCTTGAGACCCAGTACTTC. Encoded protein: CASSLTSGGALETQYF.

The chain links TRBV25-1 to TRBJ1-4, with a tentative D call TRBD1 (6 bases). The ends were cut back, 6 bases at V and 2 bases at J, with 16 bases in the middle. CDR1 and CDR2 from the germline V gene are MGHDK and SYGVNS. CDR3 size: 16 residues. The CDR3: CASSRKGGLTNEKLFF. CDR3 nucleotide sequence: TGTGCCAGCAGCCGTAAGGGGGGACTTACTAATGAAAAACTGTTTTTT.

This chain connects TRBV20-1 to TRBJ1-1, with D perhaps TRBD1 (5 bases). Germline V gene data show CDR1 as DFQATT and CDR2 as SNEGSKA (reference sequence). Trimming shortened V by 0 bases and J by 4 bases, and 12 bases separated the two germline ends. The CDR3 is 14 amino acids. This CDR3 is CSARDPDGGTEAFF. In DNA, the CDR3 is TGCAGTGCTAGAGATCCGGATGGGGGCACTGAAGCTTTCTTT.

This chain uses TRBV19 with TRBJ2-7, with 8 bases aligning to TRBD1. The germline gives CDR1 LNHDA, CDR2 SQIVND (reference sequence). The CDR3 runs to 14 residues. The junction had 7 bases not matched to a gene; V was cut back by 6 bases and J by 3 bases. DNA for the CDR3: TGTGCCAGTAGCCACAGGGGGTATTTCTACGAGCAGTACTTC. Translation gives CASSHRGYFYEQYF.

This clonotype appeared once. The genes are TRBV20-1 and TRBJ1-4; 7 positions agree with TRBD1. The J segment lost 5 bases and the V segment lost 4 bases, leaving 10 bases of the junction unmatched. This CDR3 has 15 residues. CDR1 is DFQATT, CDR2 SNEGSKA, per germline (reference sequence). The CDR3 here is CSANSFQGGNEKLFF. The CDR3 DNA reads TGCAGTGCTAATTCTTTCCAGGGGGGGAATGAAAAACTGTTTTTT.

The chain couples TRBV7-9 to TRBJ2-2; 13 positions match TRBD2. The CDR3 length is 15 residues. J gave up 5 bases and V 5 bases, and 2 bases lay outside the gene matches. Germline CDR1 reads SEHNR; CDR2 reads FQNEAQ (reference sequence). DNA for the CDR3: TGTGCCAGCAGCATGGGACTAGCGGGAACCGGGGAGCTGTTTTTT. Amino acids: CASSMGLAGTGELFF.

A note on this clonotype: This clone may be a read error of a much larger clone one base away. The chain is built from TRBV2 and TRBJ2-2, with D uncertain. This CDR3 is built from 16 residues. Per germline, CDR1 SNHLY and CDR2 FYNNEI. Trimming stripped 3 bases from V and 4 bases from J, with 15 bases between. CDR3 DNA: TGTGCCAGCAGTGAGGTGAAAAACGCGAGCACCGGGGAGCTGTTTTTT. Its translation: CASSEVKNASTGELFF.

To note about this clonotype: A much larger clone is a single base away; this may be a read error. The chain is built from TRBV2 and TRBJ1-4; D might be TRBD1 (6 bases). From germline, CDR1 is SNHLY and CDR2 FYNNEI. This CDR3 is built from 14 residues. The CDR3 spells CASSRQATNEELFF. CDR3 coding DNA: TGTGCCAGCTCAAGACAGGCAACTAATGAAGAACTGTTTTTT.

A remark on this clonotype: Given a much more abundant clone one base away, this may be a read error. The chain links TRBV29-1 to TRBJ2-7; TRBD1 aligns across 8 bases. Germline assignment: CDR1 SQVTM and CDR2 ANQGSEA. V was clipped by 7 bases and J by 7 bases; unmatched bases: 12. The CDR3 has 13 amino acids. The CDR3 bases are TGCAGCGCCTCAGACAGGGGTGGTAATGAGCAGTACTTC. Protein sequence: CSASDRGGNEQYF.

This clonotype was seen once. This chain connects TRBV19 to TRBJ2-6; 9 bases align to TRBD2. Germline CDR1 is LNHDA and CDR2 is SQIVND (reference sequence). Unmatched junction bases numbered 18, after V lost 9 bases and J lost 0 bases. This CDR3 is 20 amino acids long. The CDR3: CASSQDISGSRRSGANVLTF. The CDR3 nucleotides read TGTGCCAGCAGCCAAGATATTAGCGGGAGTAGGCGCTCTGGGGCCAACGTCCTGACTTTC.

Remarks on this clonotype: One junction end disagrees with the germline gene, perhaps due to a read error. V is TRBV10-3 and J is TRBJ1-4; 10 bases are a match to TRBD1. Per the germline V gene, CDR1 is ENHRY and CDR2 is SYGVKD. The CDR3 length is 14 residues. This chain's CDR3 is CAISADRGNEELFF. In nucleotides, the CDR3 is TGTGCCATCAGTGCGGACAGGGGGAATGAAGAACTGTTTTTT.

This chain connects TRBV29-1 to TRBJ1-1; 8 bases are shared with TRBD1. This CDR3 comprises 17 residues. Germline values: CDR1 SQVTM, CDR2 ANQGSEA. Trimming removed 5 bases from V and 0 bases from J; junction bases left unmatched: 14. This CDR3 reads CSVRTGPNIQLNTEAFF. As DNA, the CDR3 is TGCAGCGTTCGGACAGGGCCTAACATCCAGTTGAACACTGAAGCTTTCTTT.

The rearrangement joins TRBV20-1 to TRBJ2-7; TRBD2 might be the D (7 bases). Germline loops: CDR1 DFQATT, CDR2 SNEGSKA (reference sequence). The CDR3 contains 16 residues. The ends were cut back, 5 bases at V and 0 bases at J, with 20 bases in the middle. The CDR3 region is CSAWGGRQVYSYEQYF. The CDR3 DNA reads as TGCAGTGCTTGGGGGGGCAGGCAGGTCTACTCCTACGAGCAGTACTTC.

Note on this clonotype: This may stem from a read error, because a much larger clone lies one nucleotide away. The genes are TRBV19 and TRBJ1-2; D is unresolved. Germline V gene sequence: CDR1 LNHDA, CDR2 SQIVND (reference sequence). The CDR3 sequence is 14 residues long. Trimming removed 4 bases at V and 3 bases at J, with 12 bases between. The CDR3 DNA follows: TGTGCCAGTAGTACTTTCACCCTCGACTATGGCTACACCTTC. Translation gives CASSTFTLDYGYTF.

This clonotype was observed a handful of times. The chain carries TRBV20-1 and TRBJ1-2; tentatively, D is TRBD1 (5 bases). Germline CDR1 DFQATT, CDR2 SNEGSKA (reference sequence). V was shortened by 2 bases and J by 7 bases, with 17 bases between the two germline ends. This CDR3 spans 14 amino acids. CDR3 nucleotides: TGCAGTGCTAGACCCGGGACTTCCCCGTCTGGCTACACCTTC. Its translation is CSARPGTSPSGYTF.

The rearrangement uses TRBV14 and TRBJ2-6, with TRBD2 as a possible D gene (5 bases). The CDR3 covers 16 residues. Per germline, CDR1 SGHDN and CDR2 FVKESK. Trimming shortened V by 0 bases and J by 0 bases, and 6 bases separated the two germline ends. The CDR3 DNA reads as TGTGCCAGCAGCCAAGATGGACTCTCTGGGGCCAACGTCCTGACTTTC. Its translation is CASSQDGLSGANVLTF.

The chain employs TRBV5-4 and TRBJ2-5, with no clear D. Looked up from germline, CDR1 is SGHNT and CDR2 is YYREEE (reference sequence). The CDR3 is 14 amino acids. V lost 0 bases to trimming and J lost 5 bases, with 11 bases between them. CDR3 sequence: CASSLGNVMETQYF. The CDR3 DNA reads as TGTGCCAGCAGCTTGGGGAATGTTATGGAGACCCAGTACTTC.

This clonotype occurred many times. The V gene is TRBV25-1, the J gene TRBJ1-6; 8 bases fit TRBD1. V lost 2 bases to trimming and J lost 5 bases; unmatched junction nucleotides: 2. The CDR3 loop spans 15 amino acids. Germline V CDR1 and CDR2: MGHDK, SYGVNS. The CDR3 is CASSEGQGDNSPLHF. The CDR3, as DNA: TGTGCCAGCAGTGAAGGACAGGGTGATAATTCACCCCTCCACTTT. Combining the CDR3 with reference TRBV25-1 and TRBJ1-6 gives the whole variable domain EADIYQTPRYLVIGTGKKITLECSQTMGHDKMYWYQQDPGMELHLIHYSYGVNSTEKGDLSSESTVSRIRTEHFPLTLESARPSHTSQYLCASSEGQGDNSPLHFGNGTRLTVT.

This clonotype was observed a handful of times. V usage is TRBV20-1 and J usage is TRBJ2-5; maybe TRBD1 (5 bases). This CDR3 has 13 amino acids. V lost 3 bases and J lost 5, with 13 bases in between. Looked up from germline, CDR1 is DFQATT and CDR2 is SNEGSKA (reference sequence). Here the CDR3 reads CSASQGPRETQYF. The DNA of the CDR3 is TGCAGTGCTAGTCAGGGCCCCCGGGAGACCCAGTACTTC.

In its sample, this clonotype was seen once. This chain joins TRBV20-1 and TRBJ1-1, with a tentative D call TRBD1 (5 bases). Germline V CDR1 and CDR2: DFQATT, SNEGSKA (reference sequence). CDR3 length: 12 amino acids. Trimming pared 1 base from V and 9 bases from J, leaving 12 bases between. The CDR3 DNA follows: TGCAGTGCTAGAGGAACCGGGACTCAAGCTTTCTTT. It codes for CSARGTGTQAFF.

The gene calls are TRBV2 and TRBJ2-5; D might be TRBD1 or TRBD2, each matching 6 bases. There are 16 residues in the CDR3. CDR1 SNHLY and CDR2 FYNNEI come from the germline V gene. Between the trimmed V and J ends, which lost 6 bases and 1 base, there was a span of 18 bases. The CDR3 region is CASSQQGLAPQETQYF. The CDR3 DNA reads as TGTGCCAGCAGCCAGCAGGGGCTAGCGCCCCAAGAGACCCAGTACTTC.

The rearrangement uses TRBV29-1 and TRBJ2-6; the D is unclear. V was pared by 4 bases and J by 4 bases, with 8 bases between. CDR1 is SQVTM, CDR2 ANQGSEA, per germline. The CDR3 consists of 13 residues. CDR3 coding DNA: TGCAGCGTTGGGTACGAGGGGGCCAACGTCCTGACTTTC. It translates to CSVGYEGANVLTF.

As concerns this clonotype: One junction end does not reproduce the germline sequence, and a read error may be involved. This chain connects TRBV25-1 to TRBJ2-2; tentatively, D is TRBD2 (6 bases). Germline values: CDR1 MGHDK, CDR2 SYGVNS. This CDR3 has 16 residues. DNA of the CDR3: TGTGCCAGCAGGCCTCCGGGACGGGGGAACACCGGGGGGCTGTTTTTT. Its translation is CASRPPGRGNTGGLFF.

Only a few counts were recorded for this clonotype. The rearrangement uses TRBV12-3 or TRBV12-4 and TRBJ1-2, with TRBD1 as a possible D gene (5 bases). The length of the CDR3 is 15 residues. V shed 5 bases and J shed 3 bases, with 16 bases lying between them. The CDR3 DNA reads as TGTGCCAGCAGTCCTTACCGCAGGGAGTACTATGGCTACACCTTC. This encodes CASSPYRREYYGYTF.

A remark on this clonotype: The junction does not match germline at one end; this may be a read error. The chain joins TRBV7-9 to TRBJ2-5, with D perhaps matching TRBD1 (5 bases). This CDR3 has 13 amino acids. The germline V gene encodes CDR1 SEHNR and CDR2 FQNEAQ (reference sequence). The CDR3: CASSPRAQEAQYF. As DNA, the CDR3 is TGTGCCAGCAGCCCCAGGGCGCAAGAGGCCCAGTACTTC.

This clonotype turned up a few times. This sequence joins TRBV6-6 and TRBJ1-1, with D unclear. This CDR3 contains 14 residues. CDR1 and CDR2 from the germline V gene are MNHNY and SVGAGI (reference sequence). Trimming cost V 3 bases and J 2 bases, with 10 bases left between them. The chain's CDR3 is CASSYGQINTEAFF. CDR3 nucleotide sequence: TGTGCCAGCAGTTATGGTCAGATCAACACTGAAGCTTTCTTT.